The entry that follows covers one T cell receptor beta chain sequence. Distinct nucleotide sequences in the sample also encode this CDR3. The sample belongs to a study of T cell responses to AZD1222 COVID-19 vaccine. The method was immunoSEQ multiplex PCR; TCRdb's version includes in-frame clones alone and lacks a portion of them. The data contain 120,000 or so clones, about 92% of them singletons. The sequence derives from an adult in good health. The source material was peripheral blood, sampled on day 0 of AZD1222 vaccination.

The CDR3 region is CASSRQGNYGYTF. In DNA, the CDR3 is TGTGCCAGCAGCAGACAGGGAAACTATGGCTACACCTTC. V gene TRBV7-2 combines with J gene TRBJ1-2; 7 bases are shared with TRBD1. Germline V gene data show CDR1 as SGHTA and CDR2 as FQGNSA. The trim removed 5 bases at V and 2 bases at J, leaving 2 bases unmatched. This CDR3 contains 13 residues.